This T cell receptor (beta chain) was found in a study of T cells after yellow fever vaccination (dated by TCRdb to about 2019). Background for the entire study: The SMART-Seq v4 Ultra Low Input RNA kit was used to prepare libraries from fractions with low cell numbers. Blood samples were taken at several timepoints before and after primary and secondary immunization, and bulk PBMC replicates and cell subsets were isolated. Two healthy male donors made up the cohort, one aged 18 to 30 years and the other aged 30 to 40 years. To follow T-cell clones before and after primary and booster YFV17D yellow fever vaccination, bulk TCR alpha and beta repertoires were sequenced over time.

Overall study outcomes, separate from this receptor: Computational filtering was needed because FACS-sorted repertoires could contain abundant contaminating clonotypes from the bulk population. Compared with the primary T-cell response, the secondary T-cell response was faster but weaker, reaching its peak on day 5 rather than on day 15. A small fraction of clonotypes showed up in both the CD4 and CD8 compartments, probably as a result of convergent recombination. After the booster, most clones that had expanded after primary vaccination were detected again (approximately 96% of CD4 and 88% of CD8), suggesting broad maintenance of memory. The study included only two donors, which limits how far the findings can be generalized.

This clonotype showed up just once. It lacks a known antigen. Base qualities are missing; no much larger clone stands one base away. One read yields weak evidence. Reading the label with the study, this specimen's treatment or condition is: live attenuated yellow fever vaccine strain. A standard Ficoll-Paque protocol was used to isolate PBMCs from peripheral blood. Dynabeads CD4 and CD8 positive selection kits were used to isolate the CD4 and CD8 T-cell fractions. RNA was extracted with TriZol from bulk PBMCs, CD4 and CD8 fractions, and dextramer-positive and dextramer-negative fractions. The instrument given in TCRdb is Illumina NovaSeq 6000. TCR cDNA was synthesized by 5'RACE template switching, which introduced a universal primer site and unique molecular identifiers. Priming of cDNA synthesis was performed from both the TCR alpha and TCR beta constant segments. Libraries were amplified in two PCR steps, with sample barcodes and sequencing adapters added in the second step. Sequencing of libraries was performed on Illumina HiSeq 2500 (2x100 bp) or NovaSeq (2x150 bp). The study's processing was this. Demultiplexing of reads and collapsing into UMI consensus sequences were performed with MIGEC, and V(D)J alignment was carried out with MiXCR. Clonotypes responding to the vaccine were identified with edgeR on replicate PBMC samples, with the criteria of FDR below 0.01 and a log2 fold change above 5 up to day 15. Each bulk clonotype received a CD4 or CD8 identity based on whether the sequenced CD4 or CD8 repertoire contained that clonotype at higher abundance. TCRdb trimmed the raw reads at Q25, called clones with MiXCR and kept productive beta chains. Every entry covers one CDR3 protein and lists the most common genes and DNA from its rows. In this record, the V and J calls reflect TCRdb's handling and not the investigators' own analysis. The sample table records 300,000 or so distinct CDR3 sequences; approximately 10% of these occur just once. Of the sample, 3% to 3.5% is held by the ten largest clones.

Reading the germline V gene gives CDR1 SGHDN and CDR2 FVKESK. V drops 1 base and J drops 2 bases, leaving 10 bases in between. Its CDR3 holds 15 amino acids, cysteine through phenylalanine. The DNA shown is the 45-base CDR3, in frame from base 1. The sample was CD4+ T cells sorted from PBMCs, taken 5 days after the yellow fever booster vaccination. This chain is built from TRBV14 and TRBJ2-3; possibly the D gene is TRBD2, per 5 matching bases. This receptor was identified in a man younger than 35 who received the YFV17D yellow fever vaccine. The CDR3 sequence is CASSQALAYTDTQYF. DNA sequence: TGTGCCAGCAGCCAAGCGCTAGCCTACACAGATACGCAGTATTTT.